The entry below gives a single T cell receptor beta chain sequence along with its context. There is no known antigen for this receptor. No much larger clone is present one base from it, and per-base qualities are unavailable. This entry belongs to a study of blood T cell repertoires in COVID-19 (dated by TCRdb to about 2020). Turning to the overall study: Collaborator samples came from the United States, Italy and Spain and covered acute and convalescent phases of COVID-19. The material from the prospective study consisted of cDNA or gDNA derived from T cells, B-cell-depleted T cells, or PBMCs. Subjects who had been exposed to COVID-19, were actively infected with it, or had recovered from it provided the deeply sampled blood TCRbeta repertoires that made up the dataset. The repertoires were released in a freely available public database intended as a resource for research on the immune response to SARS-CoV-2. Samples came from the ongoing ImmuneRACE study (first 160 participants) plus 1,254 subjects from 6 global collaborators. The sample metadata nearly always contained a de-identified subject ID, COVID-19 status, age in years and sex. Where HLA class I and class II types were available, the types were taken from metadata supplied by the sample provider, not from assay-based typing.

TCRbeta CDR3 regions were amplified from genomic DNA using the immunoSEQ Assay, a bias-controlled multiplex PCR. Concerning the study's data processing: Within the assay, amplification of reference gene primers was used to estimate how many nucleated cells each sample contained. Sequence reads were collapsed and filtered to measure the absolute abundance of every unique TCRbeta CDR3 rearrangement. Productive Simpson clonality was computed per sample as the square root of Simpson's diversity index over productive rearrangements. TCRdb mirrors the immuneACCESS table, restricted to in-frame sequences. Some clones are absent from its copies; in checked studies, under half trace to an unresolved V gene, and the reason for the others is unknown. The V and J calls and clone size are taken from that table; D and trimming were inferred from the DNA. This sample comprises approximately 100,000 clones, around 80% of them detected only once. The leading ten clones occupy 11% to 15% of the sample.

V is reduced by 2 bases and J by 1 base, leaving a spacing of 8 bases between them. The CDR3 runs 14 residues from the cysteine to the phenylalanine. Of all the DNA, just the CDR3 is kept, 42 bases in frame from base 1. In the germline V gene (reference sequence), CDR1 corresponds to SEHNR and CDR2 to FQNEAQ. Study-wide findings and limitations: Clinical and demographic metadata were provided uncurated, with the amount varying by source and participant.

Collaborating institutions collected whole blood in K2EDTA tubes following their own protocols. For TCRbeta analysis, collaborators shipped samples in one of three forms: frozen whole blood, isolated PBMCs, or DNA extracted from either of those sample types. Input material: peripheral blood. The chain is assembled from TRBV7-9 and TRBJ2-5; a tentative D match to TRBD1 spans 5 bases. This receptor was identified in a woman between 55 and 75 years old with acute or convalescent COVID-19. The encoded CDR3 is CASSLFQGQETQYF. The DNA sequence reads TGTGCCAGCAGCTTATTCCAGGGCCAAGAGACCCAGTACTTC.